A single sample gave rise to the 4 T cell receptor beta chains below, sequenced in a study of cytomegalovirus exposure and HLA in healthy donors. Only in-frame clones appear in the TCRdb table, and some are missing; sequencing was by immunoSEQ multiplex PCR. Of 57,000 or so clones in the sample, about 96% were seen once. The specimen was PBMCs. The receptors here all came from a man younger than 35 in good health and CMV-seronegative.

This clone was seen a few times. J is TRBJ2-7 and V is TRBV5-1; possible D gene TRBD1, 5 bases. The CDR3 contains 15 residues. The V gene's germline CDR1 is SGHRS and CDR2 YFSETQ. The V end lost 0 bases, the J end lost 2 bases, and 12 bases lay between the germline ends. The CDR3 is CASSLDGLGPYEQYF. The DNA of the CDR3 is TGCGCCAGCAGCTTGGACGGGCTGGGGCCCTACGAGCAGTACTTC.

The genes are TRBV28 and TRBJ1-1; D is undetermined. CDR3 length: 14 amino acids. The V and J ends lost 2 bases and 3 bases respectively, with 10 bases between them. CDR1 is MDHEN and CDR2 is SYDVKM in the germline V gene. CDR3 protein: CASSLTRLHTEAFF. Written as DNA, the CDR3 is TGTGCCAGCAGTTTAACTCGTTTGCACACTGAAGCTTTCTTT.

This clone has just one count. The CDR3 DNA is TGCGCCAGCAGCTTGGGGGCGGGTGGCTATGAGCAGTTCTTC. Amino acid sequence: CASSLGAGGYEQFF. The V call is TRBV5-1, the J call TRBJ2-1, with TRBD2 as a possible D gene (5 bases). The CDR3 has 14 residues. The germline V gene encodes CDR1 SGHRS and CDR2 YFSETQ. V was clipped by 0 bases and J by 8 bases, with 12 bases between them.

The chain carries TRBV2 and TRBJ2-1; a possible D gene is TRBD1 (5 bases). Germline assignment: CDR1 SNHLY and CDR2 FYNNEI. The V end lost 1 base, the J end lost 5 bases, and 6 bases lay between the germline ends. This CDR3 spans 13 amino acids. CDR3 sequence reads: CASSEDRHNEQFF. DNA for the CDR3: TGTGCCAGCAGTGAAGACAGGCACAATGAGCAGTTCTTC. Variable domain in full (rest from reference TRBV2 and TRBJ2-1): EPEVTQTPSHQVTQMGQEVILRCVPISNHLYFYWYRQILGQKVEFLVSFYNNEISEKSEIFDDQFSVERPDGSNFTLKIRSTKLEDSAMYFCASSEDRHNEQFFGPGTRLTVL.